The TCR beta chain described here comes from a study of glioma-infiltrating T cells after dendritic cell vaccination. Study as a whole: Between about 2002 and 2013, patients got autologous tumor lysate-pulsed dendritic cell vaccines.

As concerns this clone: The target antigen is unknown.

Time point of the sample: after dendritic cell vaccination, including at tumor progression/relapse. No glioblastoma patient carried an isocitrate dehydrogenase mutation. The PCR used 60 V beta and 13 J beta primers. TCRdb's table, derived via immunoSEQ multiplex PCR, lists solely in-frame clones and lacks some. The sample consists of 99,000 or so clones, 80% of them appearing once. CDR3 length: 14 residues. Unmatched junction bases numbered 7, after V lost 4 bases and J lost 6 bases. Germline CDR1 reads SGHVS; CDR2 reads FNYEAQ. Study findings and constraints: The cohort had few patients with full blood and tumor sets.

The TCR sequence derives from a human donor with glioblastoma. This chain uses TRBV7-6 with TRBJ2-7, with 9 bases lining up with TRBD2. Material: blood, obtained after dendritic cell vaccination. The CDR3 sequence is CASSSRGRGGEQYF. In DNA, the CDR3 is TGTGCCAGCAGCTCTAGGGGGCGGGGGGGCGAGCAGTACTTC.